The clone carrying this TCR beta chain was counted ten times or more. Its target is unknown. TCRdb redid the calling of the reads with MiXCR, one entry per CDR3 protein. The table records around 69,000 distinct CDR3 sequences, 25% to 30% of them present only once. This entry is derived from a study of T cell repertoires in cytomegalovirus infection. Study information: It was recently identified HLA-C-restricted and well-studied HLA-B-restricted CMV epitopes that the study used. It can be stated that public TCR beta signatures indicated CMV infection as well as a matching HLA type. The study, taken as a whole, reports: Dominant in the ex vivo response were TCR beta clonotypes restricted by HLA-C and specific for CMV.

The CDR3 runs to 17 residues. Germline values: CDR1 MGHRA, CDR2 YSYEKL. The V gene end was trimmed by 0 bases and the J gene end by 12 bases; junction bases not matched to a gene: 12. V usage is TRBV4-1 and J usage is TRBJ2-2; the match to TRBD2 covers 11 bases. This clonotype originated in a human donor in good health (CMV status not recorded). Some clones in this sample may be carry-over from other donors' samples. The sample here was CD8+ T cells from cultured PBMCs, taken from culture after CMV antigen stimulation. The CDR3 loop is CASSQETGLADIFKLFF. The DNA of the CDR3 is TGCGCCAGCAGCCAAGAAACGGGACTAGCGGACATTTTTAAGCTGTTTTTT.